The next 3 T cell receptor beta chains were all read from a single sample in a study of blood T cell repertoires in COVID-19. Sequenced by immunoSEQ multiplex PCR; TCRdb stores in-frame clones only, minus some. The table has about 360,000 clones, approximately 89% seen once; the top ten hold under 1.5%. Sequenced: PBMCs or T cells enriched from blood (not recorded which). The receptor set was obtained from a man younger than 40 who had recovered from COVID-19.

J is TRBJ1-5 and V is TRBV5-1, with 10 nucleotides matching TRBD1. Trimming took 4 bases from V and 0 from J; bases not matched to a gene: 13. CDR3 size: 19 residues. Germline CDR1 is SGHRS and CDR2 is YFSETQ. DNA of the CDR3: TGCGCCAGCAGCCCCGGGACAGGGGAAGGACCATATAGCAATCAGCCCCAGCATTTT. Amino acids: CASSPGTGEGPYSNQPQHF. Supplemented by reference TRBV5-1 and TRBJ1-5, the full variable domain reads KAGVTQTPRYLIKTRGQQVTLSCSPISGHRSVSWYQQTPGQGLQFLFEYFSETQRNKGNFPGRFSGRQFSNSRSEMNVSTLELGDSALYLCASSPGTGEGPYSNQPQHFGDGTRLSIL.

The chain has TRBV28 and TRBJ1-4, with 7 bases that match TRBD1. J gave up 9 bases and V 5 bases, and 6 bases lay outside the gene matches. This CDR3 has 13 amino acids. The V gene's germline CDR1 is MDHEN and CDR2 SYDVKM. The CDR3 loop reads CASSRTGQKKLFF. For the CDR3, the DNA is TGTGCCAGCAGTCGGACGGGACAGAAAAAACTGTTTTTT.

The chain uses TRBV2 and TRBJ1-1, with a possible D match to TRBD1 (6 bases). Trimming left V 3 bases short and J 3 bases short, with 11 bases between. Germline V gene data show CDR1 as SNHLY and CDR2 as FYNNEI. There are 14 residues in the CDR3. CDR3: CASSEGSGDTEAFF. The CDR3 nucleotides read TGTGCCAGCAGTGAGGGGTCAGGGGACACTGAAGCTTTCTTT.